This paragraph reports one TCR beta chain. The data were produced by immunoSEQ multiplex PCR, yet TCRdb's version contains in-frame clones alone and is incomplete. The sample has approximately 180,000 clones; around 85% are singletons. These data belong to a study of blood T cell repertoires in COVID-19. V was clipped by 0 bases and J by 8 bases, with 25 bases between them. The CDR3 length is 18 residues. The germline V gene encodes CDR1 MNHNS and CDR2 SASEGT. This sequence joins TRBV6-1 and TRBJ1-2, with a tentative D call TRBD1 (5 bases). The TCR was taken from a human donor with active or convalescent COVID-19. The donor label of this sample is uncertain. Sequencing was done on a sample of peripheral blood. This CDR3 reads CASSEALRAAKAGLGYTF. The CDR3, as DNA: TGTGCCAGCAGTGAAGCGCTAAGAGCAGCGAAGGCAGGGCTAGGCTACACCTTC.